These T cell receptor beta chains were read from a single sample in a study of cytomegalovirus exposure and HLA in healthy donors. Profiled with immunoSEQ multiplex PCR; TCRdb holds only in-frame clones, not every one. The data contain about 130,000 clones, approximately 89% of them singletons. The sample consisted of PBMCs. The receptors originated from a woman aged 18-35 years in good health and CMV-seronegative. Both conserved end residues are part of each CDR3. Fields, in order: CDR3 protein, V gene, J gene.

CASSFGTSGGSDTQYF	TRBV5-1	TRBJ2-3
CASMGQGLGLQPQHF	TRBV19	TRBJ1-5
CASSSPDRGFGYTF	TRBV7-2	TRBJ1-2
CASSLATGSPYEQYF	TRBV7-3	TRBJ2-7
CAISEYRGDYGYTF	TRBV10-3	TRBJ1-2
CASSPLREDGYTF	TRBV7-9	TRBJ1-2
CASLDRGDTGELFF	TRBV2	TRBJ2-2
CASSLTANYGYTF	TRBV11-2	TRBJ1-2
CASSIARDRGYGYTF	TRBV19	TRBJ1-2
CASSLQGSTDTQYF	TRBV5-4	TRBJ2-3
CASSYDGRRYGYTF	TRBV6-5	TRBJ1-2
CASSVALATDTQYF	TRBV5-6	TRBJ2-3
CASSSRTGAPLVTEAFF	TRBV21-1	TRBJ1-1
CASSQNLLNEKLFF	TRBV4-2	TRBJ1-4
CASSSQRWSGGAYETQYF	TRBV7-2	TRBJ2-5
CAISESTGGPGVHEQYF	TRBV10-3	TRBJ2-7
CASSLGWGGNNEQFF	TRBV7-6	TRBJ2-1
CASSFGLAGGRTGELFF	TRBV5-1	TRBJ2-2
CASSSGNEKLFF	TRBV7-6	TRBJ1-4
CASSQRQVNQPQHF	TRBV18	TRBJ1-5
CASSLRPGGRPMDQETQYF	TRBV5-1	TRBJ2-5
CASSSGQNTEAFF	TRBV7-9	TRBJ1-1
CASSLASGANVLTF	TRBV5-1	TRBJ2-6
CASSLVSRGTNYEQYF	TRBV7-2	TRBJ2-7
CSVVTEFYGYTF	TRBV29-1	TRBJ1-2
CASAGAEETQYF	TRBV6-6	TRBJ2-5
CATGRTRDTRPYGYTF	TRBV15	TRBJ1-2
CASSRDRGPINEQFF	TRBV2	TRBJ2-1
CASSQDALGAPLHF	TRBV4-1	TRBJ1-6
CASSLASGGALEQFF	TRBV13	TRBJ2-1
CASSLQGRGTQYF	TRBV5-8	TRBJ2-5
CSGGTGGTEAFF	TRBV29-1	TRBJ1-1